This is a list of T cell receptor beta chains from one sample in a study of blood T cell repertoires in COVID-19. Produced via immunoSEQ multiplex PCR; TCRdb's table is partial and in-frame only. This table has over 70,000 clones, around three quarters appearing once. The sequenced material came from peripheral blood. These receptor sequences come from a woman older than 75 with acute or convalescent COVID-19. CDR3s include the opening cysteine and the closing phenylalanine or tryptophan. Fields, in order: clone size, J gene, V gene, D gene, CDR3 protein, CDR3 DNA. The D gene is left open where the match is weak. Clone size is given for some rows only: seen once, a few or many times, or a class if the clone is expanded.

-	TRBJ2-3	TRBV3-1/TRBV3-2	TRBD2	CASSPRGGASTDTQYF	TGTGCCAGCAGCCCCCGGGGGGGAGCTAGCACAGATACGCAGTATTTT
-	TRBJ1-4	TRBV6-1	-	CASSDDHRAATNEKLFF	TGTGCCAGCAGTGATGATCACAGGGCCGCAACTAATGAAAAACTGTTTTTT
-	TRBJ2-5	TRBV19	TRBD2	CASSITSGVETQYF	TGTGCCAGTAGTATTACTAGCGGGGTAGAGACCCAGTACTTC
-	TRBJ1-1	TRBV20-1	TRBD1	CSARGYRGAFF	TGCAGTGCTAGAGGGTACAGGGGAGCTTTCTTT
-	TRBJ2-2	TRBV12-3/TRBV12-4	-	CASSLQGLGELFF	TGTGCCAGCAGTTTACAGGGGCTCGGGGAGCTGTTTTTT
-	TRBJ2-7	TRBV5-1	-	CASSSPLGGGFNEQYF	TGCGCCAGCAGCTCTCCTCTGGGAGGGGGATTCAACGAGCAGTACTTC
-	TRBJ1-3	TRBV6-6	TRBD1	CASSGTGGGGNTIYF	TGTGCCAGCAGTGGCACAGGGGGCGGTGGAAACACCATATATTTT
-	TRBJ2-7	TRBV18	-	CASSRTGYEQYF	TGTGCCAGCTCACGTACAGGCTACGAGCAGTACTTC
many	TRBJ1-6	TRBV3-1/TRBV3-2	-	CASSQIRHSYNSPLHF	TGTGCCAGCAGCCAAATTCGACATTCCTATAATTCACCCCTCCACTTT
-	TRBJ2-2	TRBV7-8	TRBD2	CASSPHVAGGPVAGELFF	TGTGCCAGCAGCCCCCATGTAGCGGGAGGGCCGGTCGCCGGGGAGCTGTTTTTT
-	TRBJ2-2	TRBV7-9	TRBD1	CARQGENTGELFF	TGTGCTAGACAGGGGGAAAACACCGGGGAGCTGTTTTTT
-	TRBJ2-7	TRBV11-2	-	CASSLGQGLLYEQYF	TGTGCCAGCAGCTTAGGCCAGGGATTGCTCTACGAGCAGTACTTC
-	TRBJ2-7	TRBV2	TRBD2	CASRATSGGYEQYF	TGTGCCAGCAGGGCGACTAGCGGGGGCTACGAGCAGTACTTC
-	TRBJ1-2	TRBV12-3/TRBV12-4	-	CASKTVYGYTF	TGTGCCAGCAAAACGGTCTATGGCTACACCTTC
-	TRBJ1-1	TRBV5-8	-	CASSHTGTPNTEAFF	TGTGCCAGCAGCCACACCGGGACACCGAACACTGAAGCTTTCTTT
-	TRBJ2-3	TRBV4-2	-	CASSQGGGTDTQYF	TGTGCCAGCAGCCAGGGCGGGGGCACAGATACGCAGTATTTT
-	TRBJ2-5	TRBV6-6	TRBD2	CASSFPAGGVETQYF	TGTGCCAGCAGTTTCCCGGCTGGGGGGGTGGAGACCCAGTACTTC